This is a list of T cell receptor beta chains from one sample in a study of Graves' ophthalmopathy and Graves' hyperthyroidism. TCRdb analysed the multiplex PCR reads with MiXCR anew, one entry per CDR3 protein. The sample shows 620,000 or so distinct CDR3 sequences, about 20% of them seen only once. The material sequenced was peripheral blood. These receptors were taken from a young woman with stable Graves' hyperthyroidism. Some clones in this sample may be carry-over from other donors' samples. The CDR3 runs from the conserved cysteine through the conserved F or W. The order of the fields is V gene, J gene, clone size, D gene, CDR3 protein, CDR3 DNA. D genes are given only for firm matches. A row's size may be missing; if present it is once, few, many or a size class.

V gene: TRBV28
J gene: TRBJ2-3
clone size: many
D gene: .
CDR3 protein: CASSFPGTDTQYF
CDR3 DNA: TGTGCCAGCAGTTTCCCCGGCACAGATACGCAGTATTTT

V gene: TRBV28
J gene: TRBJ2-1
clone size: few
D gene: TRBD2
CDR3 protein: CASSLREGYHNEQFF
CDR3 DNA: TGTGCCAGCAGTTTACGGGAGGGTTACCACAATGAGCAGTTCTTC

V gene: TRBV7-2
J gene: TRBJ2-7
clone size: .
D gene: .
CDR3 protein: CASSLGMVGLGQYF
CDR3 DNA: TGTGCCAGCAGCTTAGGGATGGTGGGGCTCGGGCAGTACTTC

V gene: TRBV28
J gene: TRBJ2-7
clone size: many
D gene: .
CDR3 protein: CASSLFDRFYEQYF
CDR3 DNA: TGTGCCAGCAGTTTATTCGACAGATTCTACGAGCAGTACTTC

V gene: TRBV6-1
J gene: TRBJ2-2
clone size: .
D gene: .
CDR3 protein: CAIRVSGELFF
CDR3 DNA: TGTGCCATCAGAGTATCCGGGGAGCTGTTTTTT

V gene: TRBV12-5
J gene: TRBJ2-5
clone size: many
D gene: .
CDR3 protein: CASGLGRAQETQYF
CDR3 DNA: TGTGCTAGTGGTTTGGGCAGGGCACAAGAGACCCAGTACTTC

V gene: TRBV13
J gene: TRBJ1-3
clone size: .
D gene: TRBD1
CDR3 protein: CASSSDRAPGNTIYF
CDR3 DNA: TGTGCCAGCAGTTCGGACAGGGCTCCTGGAAACACCATATATTTT

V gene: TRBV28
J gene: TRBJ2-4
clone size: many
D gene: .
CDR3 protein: CASSRSEGPKNIQYF
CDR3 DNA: TGTGCCAGCAGCCGATCTGAGGGACCGAAAAACATTCAGTACTTC

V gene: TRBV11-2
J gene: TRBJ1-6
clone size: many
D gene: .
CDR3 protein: CASSHEPSGFSPLHF
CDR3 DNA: TGTGCCAGCAGCCATGAGCCGAGCGGGTTCTCACCCCTCCACTTT

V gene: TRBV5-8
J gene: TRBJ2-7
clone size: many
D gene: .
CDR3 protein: CASSLVGHREQYF
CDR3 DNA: TGTGCCAGCAGCTTGGTAGGACACCGCGAGCAGTACTTC

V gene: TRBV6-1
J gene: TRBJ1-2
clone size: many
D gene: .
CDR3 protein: CASSVGQANYGYTF
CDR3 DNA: TGTGCCAGCAGTGTAGGACAAGCGAACTATGGCTACACCTTC

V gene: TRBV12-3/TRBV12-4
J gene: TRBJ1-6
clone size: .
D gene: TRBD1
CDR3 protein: CASSTGQAINSPLHF
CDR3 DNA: TGTGCCAGCAGTACGGGACAGGCGATTAATTCACCCCTCCACTTT

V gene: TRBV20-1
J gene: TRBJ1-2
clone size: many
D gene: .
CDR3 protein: CSARDSGRSNYGYTF
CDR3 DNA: TGCAGTGCTAGAGATTCGGGACGGTCTAACTATGGCTACACCTTC

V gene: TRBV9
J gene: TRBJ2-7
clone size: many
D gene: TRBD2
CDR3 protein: CASSPLIAGVLYEQYF
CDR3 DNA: TGTGCCAGCAGCCCCCTCATAGCGGGAGTGCTTTACGAGCAGTACTTC

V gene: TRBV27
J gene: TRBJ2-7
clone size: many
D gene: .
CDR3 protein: CASSLGGSGSYEQYF
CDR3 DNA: TGTGCCAGCAGTTTAGGGGGGTCAGGATCCTACGAGCAGTACTTC

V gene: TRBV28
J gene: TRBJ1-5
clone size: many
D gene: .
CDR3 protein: CASSLSAGRANQPQHF
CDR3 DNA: TGTGCCAGCAGTTTATCGGCAGGGAGGGCAAATCAGCCCCAGCATTTT

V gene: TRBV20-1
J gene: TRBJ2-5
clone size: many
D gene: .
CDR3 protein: CSAGGGMETQYF
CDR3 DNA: TGCAGTGCGGGAGGGGGCATGGAGACCCAGTACTTC

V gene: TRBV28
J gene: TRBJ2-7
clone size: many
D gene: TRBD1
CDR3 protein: CASSLTGGDREYF
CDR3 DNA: TGTGCCAGCAGTTTGACAGGGGGAGATAGGGAGTACTTC

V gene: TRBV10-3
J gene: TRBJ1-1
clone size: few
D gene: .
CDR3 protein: CAISGSGGTEAFF
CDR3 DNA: TGTGCCATCAGTGGGTCGGGGGGGACTGAAGCTTTCTTT

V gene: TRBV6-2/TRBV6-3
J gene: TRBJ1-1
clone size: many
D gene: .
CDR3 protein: CASSWSGRNTEAFF
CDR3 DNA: TGTGCCAGCAGTTGGTCCGGCAGGAACACTGAAGCTTTCTTT

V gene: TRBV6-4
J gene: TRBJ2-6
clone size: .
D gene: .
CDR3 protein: CASSPDPSGANVLTF
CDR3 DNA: TGTGCCAGCAGTCCTGACCCCTCTGGGGCCAACGTCCTGACTTTC

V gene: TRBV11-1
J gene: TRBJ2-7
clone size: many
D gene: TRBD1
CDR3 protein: CASSLLGQSYEQYF
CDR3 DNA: TGTGCCAGCAGCCTACTGGGACAGTCCTACGAGCAGTACTTC

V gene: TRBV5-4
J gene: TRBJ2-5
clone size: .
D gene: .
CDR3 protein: CASSLDPTGVGGETQYF
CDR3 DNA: TGTGCCAGCAGCTTAGACCCTACAGGGGTGGGGGGAGAGACCCAGTACTTC

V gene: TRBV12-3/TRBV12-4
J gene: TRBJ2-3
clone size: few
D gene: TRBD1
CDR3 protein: CASSMTGFNTDTQYF
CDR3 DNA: TGTGCCAGCAGTATGACAGGGTTTAACACAGATACGCAGTATTTT

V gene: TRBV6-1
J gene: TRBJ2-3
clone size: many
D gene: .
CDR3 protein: CASSEVGRGDTQYF
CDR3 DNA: TGTGCCAGCAGTGAAGTGGGCCGGGGGGATACGCAGTATTTT

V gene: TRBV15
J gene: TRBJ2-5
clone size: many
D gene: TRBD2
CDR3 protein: CATSRVTGGETQYF
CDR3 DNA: TGTGCCACCAGCAGGGTCACGGGAGGAGAGACCCAGTACTTC

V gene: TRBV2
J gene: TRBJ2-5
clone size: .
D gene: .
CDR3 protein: CASSGGDTSPQETRYF
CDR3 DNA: TGTGCCAGCAGTGGGGGGGACACCTCTCCACAAGAGACCCGGTACTTC

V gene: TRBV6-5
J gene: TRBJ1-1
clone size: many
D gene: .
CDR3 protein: CASSYGDERNTEAFF
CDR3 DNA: TGTGCCAGCAGTTACGGGGACGAACGGAACACTGAAGCTTTCTTT

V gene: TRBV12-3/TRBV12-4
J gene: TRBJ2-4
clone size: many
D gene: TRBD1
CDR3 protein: CASTIDRVITKNIKYF
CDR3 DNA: TGTGCCAGCACCATCGACAGGGTTATTACCAAAAACATTAAGTACTTC

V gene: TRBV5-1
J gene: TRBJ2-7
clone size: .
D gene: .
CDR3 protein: CASSLFSSSYEQYF
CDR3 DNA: TGCGCCAGCAGCTTGTTCTCCTCCTCCTACGAGCAGTACTTC

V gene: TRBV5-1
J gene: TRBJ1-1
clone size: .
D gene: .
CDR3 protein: CASSHRGGQLNTEAFF
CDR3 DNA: TGCGCCAGCAGCCATCGAGGCGGACAGTTGAACACTGAAGCTTTCTTT

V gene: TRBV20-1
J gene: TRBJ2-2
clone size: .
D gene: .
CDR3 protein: CSASDGTLGELFF
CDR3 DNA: TGCAGTGCTAGTGACGGGACTCTCGGGGAGCTGTTTTTT

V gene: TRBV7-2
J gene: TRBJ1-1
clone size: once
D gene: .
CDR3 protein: CASSYRMNTEAFF
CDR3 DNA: TGTGCCAGCAGCTACAGAATGAACACTGAAGCTTTCTTT

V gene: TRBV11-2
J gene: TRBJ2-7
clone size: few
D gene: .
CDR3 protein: CASSSSRPPHLYEQYF
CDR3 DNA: TGTGCCAGCAGCTCTTCACGACCGCCACACCTTTACGAGCAGTACTTC

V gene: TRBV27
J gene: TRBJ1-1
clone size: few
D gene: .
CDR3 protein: CASSLGVLGTEAFF
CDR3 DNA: TGTGCCAGCAGTTTAGGAGTCTTGGGCACCGAAGCTTTCTTT

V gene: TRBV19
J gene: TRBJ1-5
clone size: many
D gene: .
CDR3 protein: CASSMGVQFNQPQHF
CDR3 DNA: TGTGCCAGTAGTATGGGAGTACAATTCAATCAGCCCCAGCATTTT

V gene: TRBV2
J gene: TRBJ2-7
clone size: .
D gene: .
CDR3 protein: CACRREGPASYEQYF
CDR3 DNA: TGTGCCTGCAGGCGAGAGGGACCAGCCTCCTACGAGCAGTACTTC

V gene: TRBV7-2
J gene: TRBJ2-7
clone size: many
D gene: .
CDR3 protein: CASSLSGGGAYEQYF
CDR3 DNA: TGTGCCAGCAGCTTATCTGGGGGCGGGGCCTACGAGCAGTACTTC

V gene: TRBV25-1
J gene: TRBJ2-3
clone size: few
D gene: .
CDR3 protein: CASSHVAVDAQYF
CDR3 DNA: TGTGCCAGCAGTCACGTAGCGGTAGATGCGCAGTATTTT

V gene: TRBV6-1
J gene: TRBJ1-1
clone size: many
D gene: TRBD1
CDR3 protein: CASRKDREGIEAFF
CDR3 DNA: TGTGCCAGCAGAAAGGACAGGGAAGGCATTGAAGCTTTCTTT

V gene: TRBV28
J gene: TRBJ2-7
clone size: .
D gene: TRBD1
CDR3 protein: CASSLSGGQGDEQYF
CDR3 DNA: TGTGCCAGCAGTTTATCGGGGGGACAGGGTGACGAGCAGTACTTC

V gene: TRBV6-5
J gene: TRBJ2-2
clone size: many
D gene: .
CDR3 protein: CASSYEGEDTGELFF
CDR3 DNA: TGTGCCAGCAGTTACGAGGGTGAGGACACCGGGGAGCTGTTTTTT

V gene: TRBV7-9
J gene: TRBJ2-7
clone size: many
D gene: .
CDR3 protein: CASSLGVRAYEQYF
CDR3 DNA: TGTGCCAGCAGCTTAGGCGTCAGGGCCTACGAGCAGTACTTC

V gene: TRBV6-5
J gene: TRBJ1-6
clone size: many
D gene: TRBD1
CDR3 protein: CASSHRDSANSPLHF
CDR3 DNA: TGTGCCAGCAGTCACCGGGACAGTGCCAATTCACCCCTCCACTTT

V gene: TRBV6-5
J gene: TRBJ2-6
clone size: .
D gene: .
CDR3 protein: CASSWYTVSGANVLTF
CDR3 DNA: TGTGCCAGCAGTTGGTACACGGTCTCTGGGGCCAACGTCCTGACTTTC

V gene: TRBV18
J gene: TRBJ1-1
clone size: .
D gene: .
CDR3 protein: CASSPRKGQNTEAFF
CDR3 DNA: TGTGCCAGCTCACCACGAAAAGGACAGAACACTGAAGCTTTCTTT

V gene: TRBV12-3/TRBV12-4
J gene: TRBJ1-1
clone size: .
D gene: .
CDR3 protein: CASRGAGENTEAFF
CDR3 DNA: TGTGCCAGCAGGGGAGCAGGAGAGAACACTGAAGCTTTCTTT

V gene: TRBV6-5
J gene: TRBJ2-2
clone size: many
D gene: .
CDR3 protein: CASNLGRRSGELFF
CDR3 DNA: TGTGCCAGCAACTTGGGACGGCGGTCCGGGGAGCTGTTTTTT

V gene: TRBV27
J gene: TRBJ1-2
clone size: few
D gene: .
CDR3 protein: CASSFGPLGEGGYTF
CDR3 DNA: TGTGCCAGCAGTTTCGGGCCTCTCGGGGAGGGGGGCTACACCTTC

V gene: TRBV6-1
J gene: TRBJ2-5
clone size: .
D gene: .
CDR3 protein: CASREGLQETQYF
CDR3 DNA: TGTGCCAGCAGGGAGGGGCTACAAGAGACCCAGTACTTC

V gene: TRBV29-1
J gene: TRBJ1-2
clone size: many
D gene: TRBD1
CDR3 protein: CSVPPSPGTGKEGYTF
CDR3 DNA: TGCAGCGTCCCCCCCTCGCCCGGGACAGGAAAAGAGGGCTACACCTTC

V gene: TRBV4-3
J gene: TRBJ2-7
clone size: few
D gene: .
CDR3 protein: CASSQDYRSSYEQYF
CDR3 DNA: TGCGCCAGCAGCCAAGATTACAGGAGCTCCTACGAGCAGTACTTC

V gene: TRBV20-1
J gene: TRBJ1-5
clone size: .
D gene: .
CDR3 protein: CSARFLGHYSNQPQHF
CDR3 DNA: TGCAGTGCTAGATTCCTAGGACACTATAGCAATCAGCCCCAGCATTTT

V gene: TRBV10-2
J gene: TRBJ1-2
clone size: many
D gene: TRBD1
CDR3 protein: CASSDDTGAFYGYTF
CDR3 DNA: TGCGCCAGCAGCGACGACACAGGGGCGTTTTATGGCTACACCTTC

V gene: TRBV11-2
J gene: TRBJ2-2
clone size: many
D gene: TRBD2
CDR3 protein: CASSRGTSGAGELFF
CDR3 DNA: TGTGCCAGCAGCCGCGGGACTAGCGGGGCCGGGGAGCTGTTTTTT